Included here is one T cell receptor beta chain sequence, with context. This specimen comes from a study of identical twins. From the 5' RACE reads, TCRdb called clonotypes with MiXCR, one entry per CDR3 protein. The data hold approximately 600,000 distinct CDR3 sequences, with just over 7% observed a single time. Germline V gene data show CDR1 as DFQATT and CDR2 as SNEGSKA (reference sequence). Germline trimming cut 3 bases from V and 2 bases from J; bases unmatched to any gene: 21. The CDR3 has 19 amino acids. This sample was shared with a second study, whose subject was yellow fever vaccine responses in identical twins.

The sample taken for sequencing was PBMCs. J is TRBJ2-5 and V is TRBV20-1, with 7 bases aligning to TRBD2. The sequence came from a woman aged 18-35 years in good health. CDR3 coding DNA: TGCAGTGCTAGTGGGGTGTGGGGACTACCTTACGCGGAGCAAGAGACCCAGTACTTC. Its protein is CSASGVWGLPYAEQETQYF.